The rows below give T cell receptor beta chains drawn from one sample of a study of cytomegalovirus exposure and HLA in healthy donors. TCRdb keeps only in-frame clones here, not all; method: immunoSEQ multiplex PCR. In the table there are roughly 130,000 clones, 65% to 85% of which are singletons. The sample was PBMCs. These receptors originate from a woman between 35 and 50 years old in good health and CMV-seronegative. Each CDR3 is given with its conserved first and last residue. The D gene is left open where the match is weak. Some rows mark clone size as missing; the rest say once, few, many or name a class of expanded clone.

d_gene	v_gene	abundance	j_gene	len	CDR3nt	CDR3aa
TRBD1	TRBV5-5	.	TRBJ1-3	16	TGTGCCAGCAGCTTGGAGGGGGCGAAAAAGGGAAACACCATATATTTT	CASSLEGAKKGNTIYF
.	TRBV5-3	.	TRBJ2-2	13	TGTGCCAGAAGCTCTGAGTGCACCGGGGAGCTGTTTTTT	CARSSECTGELFF
TRBD1	TRBV28	.	TRBJ2-5	15	TGTGCCAGCAGTTTAAGAGGACAGGGGGAAGAGACCCAGTACTTC	CASSLRGQGEETQYF
TRBD1	TRBV7-9	.	TRBJ2-4	11	TGTGCCAGCAGCCAGGGACAGGGGCAGCTCTTC	CASSQGQGQLF
.	TRBV13	.	TRBJ2-3	13	TGTGCCAGCACCGCTCCGGGGACAGATACGCAGTATTTT	CASTAPGTDTQYF
TRBD2	TRBV27	.	TRBJ2-7	17	TGTGCCAGCAGTCCCCCCGATGGGCTAGCGGGACGCTACGAGCAGTACTTC	CASSPPDGLAGRYEQYF
.	TRBV6-5	.	TRBJ2-1	11	TGTGCCACCGGGGTGGTCAATGAGCAGTTCTTC	CATGVVNEQFF
TRBD2	TRBV28	.	TRBJ2-7	20	TGTGCCAGCATCACGAGGATTAGGACTAGCGGGCTCCAAAGCTCCTACGAGCAGTACTTC	CASITRIRTSGLQSSYEQYF
.	TRBV19	.	TRBJ1-1	14	TGTGCCAGTATCCGGGTAGGAACGAACACTGAAGCTTTCTTT	CASIRVGTNTEAFF
TRBD1	TRBV6-6	.	TRBJ2-5	14	TGTGCCAGCAGTACAGGGGGCGGAGGGGAGACCCAGTACTTC	CASSTGGGGETQYF
TRBD2	TRBV5-4	.	TRBJ2-7	16	TGTGCCAGCAGCCAAGGAGGGCTAGCGGGATACTACGAGCAGTACTTC	CASSQGGLAGYYEQYF
TRBD1	TRBV28	once	TRBJ2-7	13	TGTGCCTGCCGAGGAGATAGACGGACAGGGGGGAACTTC	CACRGDRRTGGNF
TRBD2	TRBV6-6	.	TRBJ2-7	15	TGTGCCAGCAGCGACCCGGGACTAGCGAACTACGAGCAGTACTTC	CASSDPGLANYEQYF
.	TRBV29-1	.	TRBJ2-1	15	TGCAGCGTTGTGTCGCAGGGCTGGTCCTACAATGAGCAGTTCTTC	CSVVSQGWSYNEQFF
.	TRBV7-2	.	TRBJ1-2	13	TGTGCCAGCAGCTTGAACTCTAACTATGGCTACACCTTC	CASSLNSNYGYTF
TRBD2	TRBV7-2	.	TRBJ2-1	15	TGTGCCAGCAGGCCCGGACTAGCGGGGGGAGGGGAGCAGTTCTTC	CASRPGLAGGGEQFF
TRBD1	TRBV25-1	.	TRBJ2-7	12	TGTGCCAGCAGTAGACAGGGCTACGAGCAGTACTTC	CASSRQGYEQYF
TRBD2	TRBV2	.	TRBJ2-7	17	TGTGCCAGCAGTGTGGGACTAGCGGGATCCTCAAGGGTCGAGCAGTACTTC	CASSVGLAGSSRVEQYF
.	TRBV2	.	TRBJ2-7	13	TGTGCCAGCACTCCGACAGATTCCTACGAGCAGTACTTC	CASTPTDSYEQYF
TRBD2	TRBV7-7	.	TRBJ2-7	15	TGTGCCAGCAGCTTAGGGAGCGGGAGCTCCTACGAGCAGTACTTC	CASSLGSGSSYEQYF
.	TRBV5-4	.	TRBJ2-3	14	TGTGCCAGCAGCTTGCGGGATGGGGCAGATACGCAGTATTTT	CASSLRDGADTQYF
.	TRBV5-6	.	TRBJ2-3	14	TGTGCCAGCAGCTTGGGAGGTAACACAGATACGCAGTATTTT	CASSLGGNTDTQYF